Described below is a single T cell receptor beta chain sequence and its context. Germline V CDR1 and CDR2: MNHEY, SVGAGI. The CDR3 loop spans 16 amino acids. V was clipped by 0 bases and J by 8 bases, with 16 bases between them. This record belongs to a study of tumor-infiltrating lymphocytes in primary liver carcinoma. Germline DNA was also extracted, and blood RNA was taken from unsorted whole blood. Researchers generated TCR beta cDNA from roughly 500 ng of total RNA, relying on a constant-region primer. Libraries of TCR beta came from three nested multiplex PCR rounds with slightly modified ARM-PCR. A C-beta reverse primer and TRBV1-TRBV30 forward primers served in each of the first two PCR rounds, at 9 to 10 cycles apiece. TCRdb reanalysed the multiplex PCR reads using MiXCR and keeps one entry per CDR3 protein. This table holds roughly 180,000 distinct CDR3 sequences, over 50% found once.

Sequencing used peripheral blood. The TCR was taken from a man between 35 and 55 years old with primary liver carcinoma and hepatitis B virus infection. The V gene is TRBV6-5, the J gene TRBJ1-4, with unresolved D. The CDR3 protein is CASSYSTGGGREKLFF. CDR3 coding DNA: TGTGCCAGCAGTTACTCGACCGGAGGAGGGCGGGAAAAACTGTTTTTT.